The subject of this entry is one T cell receptor beta chain. The source of the sample is a study of blood T cell repertoires in COVID-19. The CDR3 is 14 amino acids. Trimming removed 0 bases at V and 2 bases at J, with 7 bases between. The germline gives CDR1 WSHSY, CDR2 SAAADI. Assay: immunoSEQ multiplex PCR; the TCRdb copy retains only in-frame clones and omits some. Here the sample spans roughly 76,000 clones, about 89% being singletons. The clonotype was recovered from an older man with active or convalescent COVID-19. This chain connects TRBV10-2 to TRBJ1-2; possible D gene TRBD1, 6 bases. Sequences were obtained from peripheral blood. The CDR3 is CASSESTGNYGYTF. For the CDR3, the DNA is TGCGCCAGCAGTGAGTCGACAGGAAACTATGGCTACACCTTC.